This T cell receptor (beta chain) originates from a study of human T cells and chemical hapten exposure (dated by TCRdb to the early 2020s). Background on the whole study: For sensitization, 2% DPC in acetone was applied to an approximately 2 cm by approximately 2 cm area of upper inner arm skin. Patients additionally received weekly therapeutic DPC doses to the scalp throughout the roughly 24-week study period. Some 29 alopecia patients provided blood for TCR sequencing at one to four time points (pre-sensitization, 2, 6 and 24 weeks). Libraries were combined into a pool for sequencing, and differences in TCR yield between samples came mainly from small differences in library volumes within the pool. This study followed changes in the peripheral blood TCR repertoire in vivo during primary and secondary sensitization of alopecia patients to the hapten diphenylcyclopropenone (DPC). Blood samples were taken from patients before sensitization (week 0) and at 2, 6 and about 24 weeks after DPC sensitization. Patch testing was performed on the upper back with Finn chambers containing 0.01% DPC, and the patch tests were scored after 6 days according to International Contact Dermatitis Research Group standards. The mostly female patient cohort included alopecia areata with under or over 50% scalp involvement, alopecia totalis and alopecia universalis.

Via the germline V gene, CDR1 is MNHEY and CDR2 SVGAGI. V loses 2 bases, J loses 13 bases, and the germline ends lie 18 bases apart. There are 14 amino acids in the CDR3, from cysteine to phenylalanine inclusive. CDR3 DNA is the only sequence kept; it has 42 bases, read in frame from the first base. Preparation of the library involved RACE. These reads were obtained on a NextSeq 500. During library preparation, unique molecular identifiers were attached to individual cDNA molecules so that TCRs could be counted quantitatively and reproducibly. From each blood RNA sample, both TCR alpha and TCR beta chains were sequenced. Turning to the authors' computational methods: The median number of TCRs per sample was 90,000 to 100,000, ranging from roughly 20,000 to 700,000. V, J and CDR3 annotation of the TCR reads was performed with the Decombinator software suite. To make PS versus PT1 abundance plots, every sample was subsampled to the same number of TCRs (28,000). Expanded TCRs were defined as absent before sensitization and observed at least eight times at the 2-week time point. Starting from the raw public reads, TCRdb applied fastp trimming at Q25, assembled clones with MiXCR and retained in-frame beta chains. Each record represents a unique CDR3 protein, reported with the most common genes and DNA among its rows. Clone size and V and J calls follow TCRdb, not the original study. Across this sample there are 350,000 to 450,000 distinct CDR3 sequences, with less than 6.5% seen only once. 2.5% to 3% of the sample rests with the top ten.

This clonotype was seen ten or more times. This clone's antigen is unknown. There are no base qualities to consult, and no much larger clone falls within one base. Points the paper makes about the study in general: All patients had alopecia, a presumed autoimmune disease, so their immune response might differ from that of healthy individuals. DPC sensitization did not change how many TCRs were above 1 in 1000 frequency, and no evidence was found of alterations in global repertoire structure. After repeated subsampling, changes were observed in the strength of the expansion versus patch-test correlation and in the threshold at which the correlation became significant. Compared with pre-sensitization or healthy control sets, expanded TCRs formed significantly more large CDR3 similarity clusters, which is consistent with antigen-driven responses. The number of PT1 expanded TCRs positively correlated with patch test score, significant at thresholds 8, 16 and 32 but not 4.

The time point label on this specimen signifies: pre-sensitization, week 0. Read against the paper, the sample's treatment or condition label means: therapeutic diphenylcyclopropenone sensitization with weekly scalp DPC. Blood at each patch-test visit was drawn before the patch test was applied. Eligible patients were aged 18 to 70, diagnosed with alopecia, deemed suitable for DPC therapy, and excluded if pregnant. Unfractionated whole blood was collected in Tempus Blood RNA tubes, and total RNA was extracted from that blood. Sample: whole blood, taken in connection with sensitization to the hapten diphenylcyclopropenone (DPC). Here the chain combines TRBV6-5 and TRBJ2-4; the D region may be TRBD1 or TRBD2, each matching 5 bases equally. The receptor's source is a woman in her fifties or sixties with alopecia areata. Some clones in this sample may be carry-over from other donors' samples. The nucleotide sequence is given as TGTGCCAGCAGTTACCGAGGGGTCTCGGCCCCGCAGTACTTC. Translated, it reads CASSYRGVSAPQYF.